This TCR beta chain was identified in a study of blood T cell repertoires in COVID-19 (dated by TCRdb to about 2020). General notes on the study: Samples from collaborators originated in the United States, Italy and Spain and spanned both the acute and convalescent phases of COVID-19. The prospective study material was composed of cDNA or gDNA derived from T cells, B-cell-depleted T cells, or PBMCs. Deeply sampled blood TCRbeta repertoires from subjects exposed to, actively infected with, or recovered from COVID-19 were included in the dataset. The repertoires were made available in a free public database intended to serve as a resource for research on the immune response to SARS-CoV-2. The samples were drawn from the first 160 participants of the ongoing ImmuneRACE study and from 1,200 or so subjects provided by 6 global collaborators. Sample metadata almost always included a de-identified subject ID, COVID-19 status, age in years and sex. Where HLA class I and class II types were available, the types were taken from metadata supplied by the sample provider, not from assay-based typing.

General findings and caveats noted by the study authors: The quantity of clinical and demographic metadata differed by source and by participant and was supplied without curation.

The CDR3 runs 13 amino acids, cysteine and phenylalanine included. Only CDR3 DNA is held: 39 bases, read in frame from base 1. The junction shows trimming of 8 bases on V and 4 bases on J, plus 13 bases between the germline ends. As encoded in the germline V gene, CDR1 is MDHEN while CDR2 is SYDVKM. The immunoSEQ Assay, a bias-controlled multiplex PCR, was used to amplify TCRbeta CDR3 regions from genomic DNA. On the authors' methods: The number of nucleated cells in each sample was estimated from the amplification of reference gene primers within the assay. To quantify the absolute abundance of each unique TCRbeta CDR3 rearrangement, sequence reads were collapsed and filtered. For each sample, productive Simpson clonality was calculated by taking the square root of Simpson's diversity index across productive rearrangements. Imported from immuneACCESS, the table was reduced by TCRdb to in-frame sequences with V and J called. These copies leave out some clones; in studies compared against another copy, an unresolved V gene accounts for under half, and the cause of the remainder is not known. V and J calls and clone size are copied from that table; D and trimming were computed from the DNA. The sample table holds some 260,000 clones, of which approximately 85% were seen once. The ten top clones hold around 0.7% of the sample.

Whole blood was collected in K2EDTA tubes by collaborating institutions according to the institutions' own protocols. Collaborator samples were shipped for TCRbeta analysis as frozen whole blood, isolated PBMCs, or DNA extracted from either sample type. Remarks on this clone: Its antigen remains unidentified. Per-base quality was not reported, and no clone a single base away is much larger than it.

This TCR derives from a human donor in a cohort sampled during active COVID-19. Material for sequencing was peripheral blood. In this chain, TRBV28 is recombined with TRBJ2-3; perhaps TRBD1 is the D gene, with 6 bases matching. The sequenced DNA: TGTGCCAGCTCCCTAACAGGGCCAGATACGCAGTATTTT. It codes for CASSLTGPDTQYF.